The sample holds a few counts of the clone carrying this T cell receptor (beta chain). The target antigen is unknown. What was amplified from RNA transcripts were TCR beta CDR3 regions. TCR CDR3 regions were first amplified by RT-PCR with HTBI primers. MiXCR, run by TCRdb on the multiplex PCR reads, gives a single entry per CDR3 protein. The sample lists 600,000 to 900,000 distinct CDR3 sequences; roughly 15% were seen once. Over 18 months, lack of ophthalmopathy progression marked Graves' hyperthyroidism as stable. PBMCs were collected from an approximately 10 ml volume of fresh peripheral blood. The source of the sample is a study of T cells in Graves' hyperthyroidism and ophthalmopathy. General study results and limits: With a median lead of around 6.7 months before onset, the model predicted ophthalmopathy.

V lost 6 bases to trimming and J lost 4 bases, with 19 bases between them. Germline assignment: CDR1 SGDLS and CDR2 YYNGEE. The CDR3 contains 15 residues. This receptor was taken from a man younger than 35 with Graves' hyperthyroidism. The V gene is TRBV9, the J gene TRBJ2-5, with D perhaps assigned TRBD1 or TRBD2 (5 bases each). Sequencing used blood. CDR3 sequence: CASNPGTDAGETQYF. CDR3 sequence (DNA): TGTGCCAGCAACCCCGGGACGGATGCGGGAGAGACCCAGTACTTC.